The 10 T cell receptor beta chains below were found in one sample sequenced in a study of T cell repertoires in cytomegalovirus infection. For these receptors, no antigen is known. TCRdb fed the reads into MiXCR, producing one record per CDR3 protein. The repertoire includes around 230,000 distinct CDR3 sequences, 30% to 45% of them detected once, and about 60% sits in the top ten. The source material was CD8+ T cells from cultured PBMCs, sampled from culture after CMV antigen stimulation. These receptors were obtained from a human donor in good health (CMV status not recorded). Some clones in this sample may be carry-over from other donors' samples.

This clonotype was picked up a small number of times. The rearrangement links TRBV7-2 to TRBJ1-1; TRBD1 matches 12 bases. Looked up from germline, CDR1 is SGHTA and CDR2 is FQGNSA. This CDR3 contains 13 residues. Unmatched junction bases numbered 2, after V lost 8 bases and J lost 4 bases. As DNA, the CDR3 is TGTGCCAGCGAGGGACAGGGGGCCACTGAAGCTTTCTTT. Translation gives CASEGQGATEAFF.

A few counts support this clonotype. The rearrangement links TRBV5-1 to TRBJ2-5, with a possible D match to TRBD2 (5 bases). Germline loops: CDR1 SGHRS, CDR2 YFSETQ. Trimming removed 4 bases at V and 5 bases at J, with 18 bases between. This CDR3 is built from 15 residues. CDR3: CASSSGLERRETQYF. The DNA of the CDR3 is TGCGCCAGCAGCAGCGGACTCGAGCGGCGGGAGACCCAGTACTTC.

This clonotype was detected ten times or more. The chain uses TRBV11-2 and TRBJ2-2; D not certain. Trimming pared 1 base from V and 6 bases from J, leaving 0 bases between. The CDR3 sequence is 11 residues long. In germline, CDR1 is SGHAT, CDR2 FQNNGV. The DNA for the CDR3 is TGTGCCAGCAGCTTAGCCGGGGAGCTGTTTTTT. Translated: CASSLAGELFF.

This clonotype was seen a few times. This chain links TRBV6-6 with TRBJ2-5, with 8 bases fitting TRBD2. The CDR3 is 15 residues long. V dropped 0 bases and J dropped 5; count of bases not matched to a gene: 5. From germline, CDR1 is MNHNY and CDR2 SVGAGI (reference sequence). The CDR3: CASSYSSGSKETQYF. CDR3 in DNA: TGTGCCAGCAGTTACTCCAGCGGGAGTAAGGAGACCCAGTACTTC.

The chain uses TRBV24-1 and TRBJ2-2, with TRBD1 identical over 12 bases. This CDR3 contains 19 residues. The J segment lost 0 bases and the V segment lost 3 bases, leaving 7 bases of the junction unmatched. Germline V CDR1 and CDR2: KGHDR, SFDVKD. This chain's CDR3 is CATSDRGTGGPSNTGELFF. CDR3 sequence (DNA): TGTGCCACCAGTGATAGAGGGACAGGGGGCCCCTCGAACACCGGGGAGCTGTTTTTT.

The chain joins TRBV28 to TRBJ2-7, with 9 nucleotides matching TRBD1. V lost 6 bases to trimming and J lost 5 bases; unmatched junction nucleotides: 11. The germline CDR1 and CDR2 sequences are MDHEN and SYDVKM. The CDR3 totals 15 residues. CDR3 in DNA: TGTGCCAGCAGCCGACCGGGACAGGGACGGAACGAGCAGTACTTC. Translated, it gives CASSRPGQGRNEQYF.

The rearrangement uses TRBV28 and TRBJ1-1; D gene uncertain. V lost 10 bases and J lost 0, with 12 bases in between. The CDR3 runs 13 residues. Germline V gene sequence: CDR1 MDHEN, CDR2 SYDVKM. CDR3 DNA: TGTGCCACCCTGCCGGGATTGAACACTGAAGCTTTCTTT. Its protein product is CATLPGLNTEAFF.

V and J are TRBV7-7 and TRBJ2-2, with no clear D. Germline-derived CDR1 and CDR2 are SSHAT and FNYEAQ (reference sequence). Trimming shortened V by 8 bases and J by 1 base, and 5 bases separated the two germline ends. The CDR3 spans 12 residues. The DNA of the CDR3 is TGTGCCAGCCAACGGAACACCGGGGAGCTGTTTTTT. This translates into CASQRNTGELFF.

The chain is built from TRBV6-1 and TRBJ1-4; D remains ambiguous. The CDR3 extends over 13 amino acids. Looked up from germline, CDR1 is MNHNS and CDR2 is SASEGT. V shed 1 base and J shed 7 bases, with 7 bases lying between them. CDR3 in amino acids: CASSEDEPEKLFF. In DNA, the CDR3 is TGTGCCAGCAGTGAAGACGAACCTGAAAAACTGTTTTTT.

This clonotype has more than one count but fewer than ten. V is TRBV7-8 and J is TRBJ1-2, with D possibly matching TRBD1 (5 bases). The CDR3 covers 17 residues. The germline V gene encodes CDR1 SGHVS and CDR2 FQNEAQ. V lost 1 base, J lost 0 bases, and 15 bases lay in between. The DNA of the CDR3 is TGTGCCAGCAGCTTAGGAAGCCAGGGAGTTCCTAACTATGGCTACACCTTC. This encodes CASSLGSQGVPNYGYTF.